The clone carrying this T cell receptor (beta chain) was detected ten times or more. The source of the sample is a study of breast tumors, draining lymph nodes, adjacent tissues. TCRdb independently ran MiXCR on the multiplex PCR reads; one entry per CDR3 protein. The sample records 150,000 to 250,000 distinct CDR3 sequences, roughly 31% being singletons. The germline V gene encodes CDR1 SGDLS and CDR2 YYNGEE. The CDR3 contains 17 residues. V lost 0 bases and J 1 base, leaving 16 bases between the germline ends. Axillary draining lymph nodes of breast cancer patients supplied the node samples. Sequenced material: axillary lymph node tissue. The rearrangement joins TRBV9 to TRBJ1-2; D is ambiguous. The receptor's source is a female donor with breast cancer. Some clones in this sample may be carry-over from other donors' samples. DNA of the CDR3: TGTGCCAGCAGCGTAGGGAGAGGGCCGAAAGGTAACTATGGCTACACCTTC. Translating it yields CASSVGRGPKGNYGYTF.